The entry below describes one T cell receptor (beta chain). The data stem from a study of blood T cells in healthy people across ages. For the second PCR, which ran for about 7 to 11 cycles, a sample-barcoded 5' primer and a J-beta primer mix were used. In TCRdb, the 5' RACE reads were re-called with MiXCR into one record per CDR3 protein. This sample has approximately 800,000 distinct CDR3 sequences, with around 36% found just once. V lost 5 bases, J lost 8 bases, and 22 bases lay in between. This CDR3 comprises 17 residues. Germline V gene lookup returns CDR1 SNHLY and CDR2 FYNNEI. The sequence derives from a man between 18 and 29 years old in good health. Sequencing used blood. The rearrangement uses TRBV2 and TRBJ1-6; D possibly corresponds to TRBD1 (6 bases). The CDR3 protein is CASSLGSKTGRYSPLHF. In DNA, the CDR3 is TGTGCCAGCAGTTTGGGGAGTAAGACAGGACGTTATTCACCCCTCCACTTT.